This TCR beta chain is drawn from a study of Graves' ophthalmopathy and Graves' hyperthyroidism. This clonotype appeared many times. Its antigen is as yet unknown. Amplified material comprised TCR beta CDR3 regions derived from RNA transcripts. HTBI primers were employed in first-round RT-PCR, then a second-round multiplex PCR followed. Using its own MiXCR run on the multiplex PCR reads, TCRdb lists one record per CDR3 protein. This sample has approximately 500,000 distinct CDR3 sequences, with under 15% found just once. The ends lost 5 bases at V and 4 bases at J; junction bases unmatched: 7. The CDR3 totals 14 residues. Study outcomes and limitations: Researchers report that a 13-signature model separated ophthalmopathy from stable hyperthyroidism, posting about 87% sensitivity and around 80% specificity.

Material for sequencing was blood. The receptor's source is a woman aged 25 to 39 with Graves' ophthalmopathy. This chain links TRBV12-3 or TRBV12-4 with TRBJ2-5; 7 bases match TRBD2. The CDR3 DNA reads TGTGCCAGCAGTACAGATCCGGGGGGAGAGACCCAGTACTTC. Protein product: CASSTDPGGETQYF.